The next 23 T cell receptor beta chains were all read from a single sample in a study of blood T cell repertoires in COVID-19. Generated by immunoSEQ multiplex PCR, the TCRdb table keeps only in-frame clones and is missing some. The sample carries 60,000 to 90,000 clones, approximately 86% recorded once. Material for sequencing was peripheral blood. Receptors were obtained from a human donor in a cohort sampled during active COVID-19.

This sequence joins TRBV15 and TRBJ2-3, with 8 nucleotides matching TRBD1. The J segment lost 2 bases and the V segment lost 1 base, leaving 5 bases of the junction unmatched. The CDR3 extends over 16 amino acids. From germline, CDR1 is LNHNV and CDR2 YYDKDF (reference sequence). The CDR3 protein is CATSRVPDRVTDTQYF. In DNA, the CDR3 is TGTGCCACCAGCAGAGTTCCGGACAGGGTCACAGATACGCAGTATTTT. Filled out from reference TRBV15 and TRBJ2-3, the complete variable domain reads DAMVIQNPRYQVTQFGKPVTLSCSQTLNHNVMYWYQQKSSQAPKLLFHYYDKDFNNEADTPDNFQSRRPNTSFCFLDIRSPGLGDTAMYLCATSRVPDRVTDTQYFGPGTRLTVL.

The chain carries TRBV5-1 and TRBJ2-3; TRBD1 matches 9 bases. Germline CDR1 reads SGHRS; CDR2 reads YFSETQ. There are 14 residues in the CDR3. V lost 9 bases, J lost 4 bases, and 9 bases stayed unmatched. CDR3 in DNA: TGCGCCACCAAATGGACAGGGGTGGCAGATACGCAGTATTTT. This translates into CATKWTGVADTQYF.

This chain connects TRBV19 to TRBJ2-5; possible D gene TRBD1, 6 bases. Trimming shortened V by 5 bases and J by 5 bases, and 12 bases separated the two germline ends. The germline CDR1 and CDR2 sequences are LNHDA and SQIVND (reference sequence). The CDR3 is made up of 13 amino acids. The CDR3 DNA follows: TGTGCCAGTAGTTACAGGGAGAAGGAGACCCAGTACTTC. It translates to CASSYREKETQYF.

The rearrangement joins TRBV6-4 to TRBJ2-1, with 8 bases identical to TRBD1. CDR3 length: 14 residues. Germline V gene sequence: CDR1 MRHNA, CDR2 SNTAGT. Trimming at V came to 6 bases and at J to 4 bases, leaving 5 bases not matched to a gene. As DNA, the CDR3 is TGTGCCAGCAGCCCGGACAGGGTTTACAATGAGCAGTTCTTC. Its protein product is CASSPDRVYNEQFF.

This rearrangement joins TRBV5-6 to TRBJ1-5, with a possible D match to TRBD1 (6 bases). The CDR3 is 14 residues long. V was cut by 0 bases and J by 7 bases, with 11 bases left in between. Germline lookup yields CDR1 SGHDT and CDR2 YYEEEE. The chain's CDR3 is CASSLGQVGQPQHF. CDR3 bases: TGTGCCAGCAGCTTGGGACAGGTGGGACAGCCCCAGCATTTT.

The gene calls are TRBV5-1 and TRBJ2-1, with D unresolved. Germline assignment: CDR1 SGHRS and CDR2 YFSETQ. V dropped 4 bases and J dropped 0 bases, with 14 bases sitting between them. The CDR3 is made up of 16 amino acids. CDR3 amino acids: CASSLKQPSSYNEQFF. The CDR3 DNA reads as TGCGCCAGCAGCCTAAAACAGCCGAGCTCCTACAATGAGCAGTTCTTC.

The chain links TRBV2 to TRBJ2-5, with D tentatively TRBD1 (6 bases). The CDR3 is made up of 15 amino acids. V dropped 4 bases and J dropped 5 bases, with 17 bases sitting between them. Germline lookup yields CDR1 SNHLY and CDR2 FYNNEI. CDR3 DNA: TGTGCCAGCAGTGCGACAGGAACCCAGGGGGAGACCCAGTACTTC. It specifies CASSATGTQGETQYF.

This clone was picked up one time. The CDR3 DNA is TGTGCCAGCAGTTTTGCAGGAGAACTAGCGGGAAGCACAGATACGCAGTATTTT. Translated: CASSFAGELAGSTDTQYF. V usage is TRBV27 and J usage is TRBJ2-3, with 10 bases fitting TRBD2. Germline V CDR1 and CDR2: MNHEY, SMNVEV (reference sequence). The V and J ends lost 3 bases and 0 bases, in that order; junction bases with no gene match: 9. CDR3 length equals 18 residues.

The chain employs TRBV11-2 and TRBJ2-3; tentatively, D is TRBD1 (5 bases). The CDR3 is made up of 17 amino acids. The V end lost 5 bases, the J end lost 4 bases, and 22 bases lay between the germline ends. The germline gives CDR1 SGHAT, CDR2 FQNNGV. The CDR3 is CASSVLLRREGADTQYF. CDR3 nucleotide sequence: TGTGCCAGCAGCGTCCTCCTAAGGAGAGAAGGGGCAGATACGCAGTATTTT.

V is TRBV11-2 and J is TRBJ1-1; 7 positions match TRBD1. Per the germline V gene, CDR1 is SGHAT and CDR2 is FQNNGV. With V trimmed by 5 bases and J by 11 bases, 5 bases remained unmatched. This CDR3 contains 11 residues. CDR3 nucleotide sequence: TGTGCCAGCAGCGTGGACAGGCGGGCTTTCTTT. Translating it yields CASSVDRRAFF.

The rearrangement links TRBV11-3 to TRBJ2-3, with a tentative D call TRBD1 (5 bases). This CDR3 has 15 amino acids. Trimming took off 5 bases at V and 4 bases at J, with 16 bases between the two ends. Germline V gives CDR1 SGHNT, CDR2 YENEEA. CDR3 residues: CASSPYQGHSDTQYF. The CDR3 DNA is TGTGCCAGCAGCCCTTACCAGGGTCATTCAGATACGCAGTATTTT.

The rearrangement uses TRBV24-1 and TRBJ2-5, with D possibly TRBD1 on 5 matching bases. CDR3 length: 14 residues. The V gene's germline CDR1 is KGHDR and CDR2 SFDVKD. The ends were cut back, 3 bases at V and 5 bases at J, with 12 bases in the middle. CDR3: CATSDVSPGETQYF. The CDR3 DNA reads as TGTGCCACCAGTGATGTCAGCCCAGGGGAGACCCAGTACTTC.

The chain recombines TRBV11-2 with TRBJ2-5, with D perhaps matching TRBD2 (5 bases). V was trimmed by 7 bases and J by 5 bases, leaving 20 bases between them. The CDR3 is 15 residues long. Germline V gives CDR1 SGHAT, CDR2 FQNNGV. CDR3 DNA sequence: TGTGCCAGCACGAGCCAAGCGGAGTCGGGGGAGACCCAGTACTTC. It encodes CASTSQAESGETQYF.

This clone showed up just once. The V call is TRBV2, the J call TRBJ2-3; D not certain. The CDR3 extends over 13 amino acids. The germline V and J ends were trimmed by 3 bases and 3 bases, with 7 bases remaining between them. Germline V gene sequence: CDR1 SNHLY, CDR2 FYNNEI. In nucleotides, the CDR3 is TGTGCCAGCAGTGAGGCGGTAACAGATACGCAGTATTTT. The encoded protein is CASSEAVTDTQYF. Using reference TRBV2 and TRBJ2-3 for the parts outside the CDR3, the full variable domain is EPEVTQTPSHQVTQMGQEVILRCVPISNHLYFYWYRQILGQKVEFLVSFYNNEISEKSEIFDDQFSVERPDGSNFTLKIRSTKLEDSAMYFCASSEAVTDTQYFGPGTRLTVL.

The CDR3 here is CASSQVMGTGGANVLTF. CDR3 DNA: TGTGCCAGCAGCCAAGTTATGGGGACAGGTGGGGCCAACGTCCTGACTTTC. V usage is TRBV3-1 (or the pseudogene TRBV3-2) and J usage is TRBJ2-6, with 8 bases aligning to TRBD1. Germline assignment: CDR1 LGHDT and CDR2 YNNKEL (reference sequence). V was pared by 1 base and J by 3 bases, with 5 bases of the junction left unmatched. The CDR3 is 17 residues long.

This chain links TRBV28 with TRBJ2-1; 11 nucleotides match TRBD2. Trimming at V came to 4 bases and at J to 4 bases, leaving 6 bases not matched to a gene. From germline, CDR1 is MDHEN and CDR2 SYDVKM. CDR3 size: 16 residues. The CDR3 here is CASSYGTSGGYNEQFF. In DNA form, the CDR3 reads TGTGCCAGCAGTTACGGCACTAGCGGGGGATACAATGAGCAGTTCTTC.

The chain couples TRBV4-1 to TRBJ2-7, with D maybe TRBD2 (6 bases). The V gene's germline CDR1 is MGHRA and CDR2 YSYEKL. This CDR3 has 14 residues. Trimming removed 3 bases at V and 3 bases at J, with 12 bases between. CDR3 protein: CASSHSIGGYEQYF. The DNA for the CDR3 is TGCGCCAGCAGCCATTCAATCGGGGGCTACGAGCAGTACTTC.

The chain employs TRBV2 and TRBJ2-7; 8 nucleotides line up with TRBD1. The CDR3 contains 13 residues. Trimming removed 4 bases from V and 3 bases from J; junction bases left unmatched: 2. Germline V gene sequence: CDR1 SNHLY, CDR2 FYNNEI. The CDR3 DNA reads TGTGCCAGCAGTGTCGGACAGGGCTACGAGCAGTACTTC. Its translation: CASSVGQGYEQYF.

V usage is TRBV7-9 and J usage is TRBJ2-7; 8 bases fit TRBD1. The V and J ends lost 4 bases and 5 bases, in that order; junction bases with no gene match: 1. The CDR3 runs to 12 residues. From germline, CDR1 is SEHNR and CDR2 FQNEAQ (reference sequence). The CDR3 region is CASSWTGNEQYF. CDR3 in DNA: TGTGCCAGCAGCTGGACAGGGAACGAGCAGTACTTC.

V and J are TRBV7-3 and TRBJ2-7; 7 bases fit TRBD1. There are 12 residues in the CDR3. The junction had 4 bases not matched to a gene; V was cut back by 5 bases and J by 6 bases. The germline V gene encodes CDR1 SGHTA and CDR2 FQGTGA. The CDR3 coding sequence is TGTGCCAGCAGCGCGACAGGGTTCGAGCAGTACTTC. This codes for CASSATGFEQYF.

This clone showed up just once. The DNA for the CDR3 is TGTGCCAGCAGCTTAGCCCTAGATACGCAGTATTTT. It is translated as CASSLALDTQYF. The chain is built from TRBV7-2 and TRBJ2-3; D remains ambiguous. V gave up 0 bases and J gave up 5 bases, with 3 bases separating them. The CDR3 has 12 amino acids. Germline assignment: CDR1 SGHTA and CDR2 FQGNSA. The full variable domain, in which reference TRBV7-2 and TRBJ2-3 provide the parts outside the CDR3, is GAGVSQSPSNKVTEKGKDVELRCDPISGHTALYWYRQSLGQGLEFLIYFQGNSAPDKSGLPSDRFSAERTGGSVSTLTIQRTQQEDSAVYLCASSLALDTQYFGPGTRLTVL.

The V and J genes are TRBV5-1 and TRBJ2-1, with 13 positions matching TRBD2. CDR1 and CDR2 from the germline V gene are SGHRS and YFSETQ. The CDR3 is 18 amino acids. With V trimmed by 3 bases and J by 9 bases, 15 bases remained unmatched. Written as DNA, the CDR3 is TGCGCCAGCAGCTCGACCACTCGGACTAGCGGGAGAGGGGTTGAGCAGTTCTTC. Translated, it gives CASSSTTRTSGRGVEQFF.

This chain uses TRBV30 with TRBJ2-1, with D perhaps TRBD1 (6 bases). The CDR3 runs 12 residues. Deletions cut 8 bases from V and 7 bases from J, with 15 bases between. Germline CDR1 and CDR2: GTSNPN and SVGIG (reference sequence). CDR3 sequence (DNA): TGTGCCCGACGGGACATTCGGAATGAGCAGTTCTTC. It encodes CARRDIRNEQFF.